One TCR beta chain is described in this entry. Its antigen remains unidentified. Looked up from germline, CDR1 is SGHAT and CDR2 is FQNNGV. The CDR3 covers 18 residues. V gave up 1 base and J gave up 2 bases; unmatched junction bases: 11. TCRdb keeps only in-frame clones here, not all; method: immunoSEQ multiplex PCR. Counted here are tens of thousands of clones, roughly 85% occurring once; the ten biggest clones make up roughly 0.78%. Noted time point: week 23, last vaccination. The investigators gave 300 ug of mutant IDH1 20-mer peptide in each vaccine dose, together with topical imiquimod. Each tumor in the donors was a new WHO grade 3 or 4 astrocytoma, IDH1-mutant and ATRX-lost. These data come from a study of a mutant IDH1 vaccine in newly diagnosed glioma. Study background: Vaccination began 4-6 weeks post radiotherapy alone, or with temozolomide cycles. Standard pretreatment was either radiotherapy, temozolomide, or, for most, radiochemotherapy with temozolomide. Mean patient age was around 40 years; approximately 62% were male and around 40% female.

The TCR comes from a woman aged 50 to 60 with glioma. This chain joins TRBV11-2 and TRBJ2-1; TRBD2 aligns across 7 bases. This sample comprised PBMCs, obtained from a glioma patient whose treatment included an IDH1 peptide vaccine. The CDR3 DNA follows: TGTGCCAGCAGCTTAGGTCGGGGAGGGCCATTAGCCTACAATGAGCAGTTCTTC. Its translation: CASSLGRGGPLAYNEQFF.